The next 3 T cell receptor beta chains were all read from a single sample in a study of cytomegalovirus exposure and HLA in healthy donors. PCR used 60 Vbeta primers and 13 Jbeta primers. Produced via immunoSEQ multiplex PCR; TCRdb's table is partial and in-frame only. The sample includes 50,000 or so clones, 70% to 80% of them seen just once. The source material was PBMCs. The receptors originated from a woman in her forties in good health and CMV-seropositive.

The chain has TRBV5-1 and TRBJ2-2; tentatively, D is TRBD1 (5 bases). The germline CDR1 and CDR2 sequences are SGHRS and YFSETQ. The length of the CDR3 is 15 residues. Trimming removed 1 base from V and 1 base from J, with 8 bases in between. The CDR3 coding sequence is TGCGCCAGCAGCTTGTACCAGGGGAACACCGGGGAGCTGTTTTTT. Protein sequence: CASSLYQGNTGELFF.

The genes are TRBV7-2 and TRBJ2-7, with 8 bases that match TRBD2. The germline CDR1 and CDR2 sequences are SGHTA and FQGNSA. Germline trimming cut 1 base from V and 5 bases from J; bases unmatched to any gene: 7. This CDR3 is 15 amino acids long. CDR3 residues: CASSLVSGGSHEQYF. The CDR3 region has the DNA TGTGCCAGCAGCTTAGTGTCGGGGGGGTCCCACGAGCAGTACTTC.

The count of this clone is one. The chain has TRBV19 and TRBJ1-6; D remains ambiguous. Trimming took off 4 bases at V and 8 bases at J, with 12 bases between the two ends. Germline V gives CDR1 LNHDA, CDR2 SQIVND (reference sequence). CDR3 length equals 14 residues. CDR3 amino acids: CASSNDYMDSPLHF. The DNA for the CDR3 is TGTGCCAGTAGTAACGACTATATGGATTCACCCCTCCACTTT.